This TCR beta chain was recorded in a study of T cells in tumors after PD-1 blockade. Study-level background: Excluded were patients with checkpoint blockade, immunosuppressants, or radiotherapy or other anti-cancer therapy within 4 weeks. During anti-PD-1 treatment, some patients continued daily vismodegib 150 mg.

There are 21 residues in the CDR3. Trimming shortened V by 0 bases and J by 0 bases, and 21 bases separated the two germline ends. The table came from immunoSEQ multiplex PCR; TCRdb's copy has only in-frame clones and leaves some out. Altogether more than 45,000 clones are present, around four fifths being singletons, with the ten largest covering 7.5% to 9.5%. The clonotype comes from a human donor with advanced basal cell or squamous cell carcinoma (not recorded which). The source was PBMCs, collected before anti-PD-1 therapy. V and J are TRBV23-1 and TRBJ2-6, with D tentatively TRBD1 (5 bases). TRBV23-1 is assigned to the ORF class and has an uncertain function. The CDR3 protein is CASSQSIRRDSGHSGANVLTF. The CDR3 bases are TGCGCCAGCAGTCAATCGATACGCCGAGACAGTGGACACTCTGGGGCCAACGTCCTGACTTTC.